What follows are 19 T cell receptor beta chains derived from one specimen sequenced in a study of blood T cell repertoires in COVID-19. Measured with immunoSEQ multiplex PCR; TCRdb has only the in-frame clones, and not every one. The sample yields nearly 80,000 clones, about four fifths seen once. Sequencing was carried out using peripheral blood. The receptors originated from a man aged 50 or older with acute or convalescent COVID-19.

The chain has TRBV18 and TRBJ1-1, with 10 bases aligning to TRBD1. The germline gives CDR1 KGHSH, CDR2 LQKENI. V shed 3 bases, J shed 0 bases, and the junction held 7 bases outside the gene matches. This CDR3 has 17 residues. The CDR3 here is CASSPRDRGLMNTEAFF. The DNA for the CDR3 is TGTGCCAGCTCACCCCGAGACAGGGGGCTAATGAACACTGAAGCTTTCTTT.

This chain joins TRBV30 and TRBJ1-5, with D maybe TRBD1 (5 bases). V was trimmed by 0 bases and J by 6 bases, leaving 9 bases between them. CDR1 is GTSNPN and CDR2 is SVGIG in the germline V gene (reference sequence). CDR3 length: 13 residues. CDR3 loop: CAWSVLGGQPQHF. The CDR3 DNA reads as TGTGCCTGGAGTGTACTGGGGGGTCAGCCCCAGCATTTT.

This clone was recorded once. This rearrangement joins TRBV4-3 to TRBJ1-6; TRBD1 is a possible D gene (6 bases). The V end lost 0 bases, the J end lost 13 bases, and 16 bases lay between the germline ends. The CDR3 runs to 15 residues. Germline values: CDR1 LGHNA, CDR2 YSLEER. CDR3 sequence: CASSQERGLGAPLHF. CDR3 nucleotides: TGCGCCAGCAGCCAAGAGCGGGGGCTTGGGGCGCCCCTCCACTTT.

The chain is built from TRBV18 and TRBJ1-1; no clear D. The CDR3 loop spans 12 amino acids. The germline V and J ends were trimmed by 2 bases and 7 bases, with 8 bases remaining between them. Germline V CDR1 and CDR2: KGHSH, LQKENI. The CDR3 here is CASSPMQVEAFF. The CDR3 DNA reads TGTGCCAGCTCACCAATGCAGGTTGAAGCTTTCTTT.

This clone was picked up one time. V usage is TRBV12-3 or TRBV12-4 and J usage is TRBJ1-5; possible D gene TRBD1, 6 bases. The CDR3 is 13 amino acids. Trimming shortened V by 1 base and J by 7 bases, and 8 bases separated the two germline ends. CDR3 in DNA: TGTGCCAGCAGTTTAGTAGGGGGACAGCCCCAGCATTTT. This encodes CASSLVGGQPQHF.

The CDR3 spells CASGDRAGYGYTF. Written as DNA, the CDR3 is TGTGCTAGTGGAGACAGGGCCGGCTATGGCTACACCTTC. The rearrangement joins TRBV12-5 to TRBJ1-2; 7 bases map to TRBD1. Germline V gene sequence: CDR1 LGHNT, CDR2 FRNRAP. Trimming cost V 6 bases and J 4 bases; bases outside gene matches: 5. The CDR3 loop spans 13 amino acids.

J is TRBJ1-4 and V is TRBV2; a weak D match, TRBD1 (5 bases). Germline V gene sequence: CDR1 SNHLY, CDR2 FYNNEI. The germline V and J ends were trimmed by 4 bases and 0 bases, with 12 bases remaining between them. This CDR3 is 16 amino acids long. The CDR3 loop reads CASSGGLTATNEKLFF. The CDR3 nucleotides read TGTGCCAGCAGTGGGGGTCTGACAGCAACTAATGAAAAACTGTTTTTT.

The chain combines TRBV6-1 with TRBJ1-1, with D tentatively TRBD1 (5 bases). Germline V gives CDR1 MNHNS, CDR2 SASEGT. Trimming took 1 base from V and 5 from J, leaving 14 bases between them. There are 15 residues in the CDR3. As DNA, the CDR3 is TGTGCCAGCAGTGAAGGATGGGGGGGGAAGACTGAAGCTTTCTTT. Translated: CASSEGWGGKTEAFF.

A few counts support this clone. This sequence joins TRBV5-8 and TRBJ2-5; D gene unclear. Germline CDR1 is SGHTS and CDR2 is YDEGEE. CDR3 size: 12 residues. Trimming left V 1 base short and J 5 bases short, with 6 bases between. This chain's CDR3 is CASSLPRETQYF. The CDR3 nucleotides are TGTGCCAGCAGCTTGCCGCGGGAGACCCAGTACTTC.

The chain combines TRBV7-2 with TRBJ1-2; no firm D call. The CDR3 has 15 amino acids. CDR1 SGHTA and CDR2 FQGNSA come from the germline V gene. V was pared by 6 bases and J by 0 bases, with 14 bases between. This CDR3 is CASSSMRGTNYGYTF. CDR3 nucleotide sequence: TGTGCCAGCAGTTCGATGCGGGGTACTAACTATGGCTACACCTTC.

CDR3 nucleotide sequence: TGCGCCAGCAGCCAAGGGGACAGGTCCGAGCAGTACTTC. This codes for CASSQGDRSEQYF. The chain has TRBV4-1 and TRBJ2-7; TRBD1 agrees at 8 bases. The CDR3 is 13 residues long. J lost 6 bases, V lost 1 base, and 2 bases had no gene match. The germline V gene encodes CDR1 MGHRA and CDR2 YSYEKL.

This clone was recorded once. The CDR3 sequence is CASSRTSGGPREQFF. CDR3 DNA sequence: TGTGCCAGTAGTAGGACTAGCGGGGGGCCTCGTGAGCAGTTCTTC. The gene calls are TRBV19 and TRBJ2-1, with TRBD2 matching 14 bases. The germline gives CDR1 LNHDA, CDR2 SQIVND (reference sequence). The trim removed 4 bases at V and 9 bases at J, leaving 5 bases unmatched. The length of the CDR3 is 15 residues. Full variable domain (outside the CDR3, taken from reference TRBV19 and TRBJ2-1): DGGITQSPKYLFRKEGQNVTLSCEQNLNHDAMYWYRQDPGQGLRLIYYSQIVNDFQKGDIAEGYSVSREKKESFPLTVTSAQKNPTAFYLCASSRTSGGPREQFFGPGTRLTVL.

V and J are TRBV6-5 and TRBJ2-2; 9 bases map to TRBD1. V dropped 2 bases and J dropped 6; count of bases not matched to a gene: 7. Germline values: CDR1 MNHEY, CDR2 SVGAGI. This CDR3 spans 16 amino acids. CDR3 amino acids: CASSYQGQGGAGELFF. CDR3 nucleotides: TGTGCCAGCAGTTACCAGGGACAGGGAGGCGCCGGGGAGCTGTTTTTT.

About this clone itself: Other nucleotide sequences in the sample specify the same CDR3. The chain joins TRBV5-1 to TRBJ2-3; 12 bases line up with TRBD2. The CDR3 runs 15 residues. CDR1 is SGHRS, CDR2 YFSETQ, per germline. V lost 3 bases, J lost 3 bases, and 2 bases stayed unmatched. CDR3 in amino acids: CASSSGLAGTDTQYF. The DNA of the CDR3 is TGCGCCAGCAGCTCCGGACTAGCGGGAACAGATACGCAGTATTTT.

The rearrangement joins TRBV4-3 to TRBJ2-3; 10 bases agree with TRBD2. CDR1 is LGHNA and CDR2 is YSLEER in the germline V gene. The CDR3 sequence is 16 residues long. V trimming: 4 bases; J trimming: 5 bases; junction bases outside the gene matches: 9. DNA of the CDR3: TGCGCCAGCAGCCGGACGGGACTAGCGAGGGGAGATACGCAGTATTTT. Translation gives CASSRTGLARGDTQYF.

CDR3 residues: CSSIRGEKLFF. The CDR3 DNA sequence: TGCAGCTCCATCCGGGGTGAAAAACTGTTTTTT. The gene calls are TRBV29-1 and TRBJ1-4; D gene unclear. The CDR3 runs to 11 residues. Germline CDR1 SQVTM, CDR2 ANQGSEA. The V end was cut by 8 bases, the J end by 7 bases, with 11 bases between.

The chain couples TRBV28 to TRBJ1-1; D call uncertain. This CDR3 has 11 amino acids. Deletions cut 6 bases from V and 8 bases from J, with 10 bases between. CDR1 and CDR2 from the germline V gene are MDHEN and SYDVKM. CDR3 protein: CASSLTWEAFF. CDR3 in DNA: TGTGCCAGCAGCCTCACATGGGAAGCTTTCTTT.

The chain is built from TRBV9 and TRBJ2-1, with TRBD2 matching 8 bases. This CDR3 comprises 14 residues. The ends lost 3 bases at V and 3 bases at J; junction bases unmatched: 2. Germline values: CDR1 SGDLS, CDR2 YYNGEE. CDR3 nucleotide sequence: TGTGCCAGCAGCGACGGGACTAGCTACAATGAGCAGTTCTTC. This codes for CASSDGTSYNEQFF.

This clone was seen a few times. The J gene is TRBJ2-7, the V gene TRBV14; 9 nucleotides agree with TRBD1. The CDR3 sequence is 16 residues long. Germline CDR1 reads SGHDN; CDR2 reads FVKESK. The V segment lost 3 bases and the J segment 3 bases; nucleotides outside the gene matches: 9. CDR3 coding DNA: TGTGCCAGCAGCCACATACCGGGACAGGGAAGCTACGAGCAGTACTTC. It encodes CASSHIPGQGSYEQYF.